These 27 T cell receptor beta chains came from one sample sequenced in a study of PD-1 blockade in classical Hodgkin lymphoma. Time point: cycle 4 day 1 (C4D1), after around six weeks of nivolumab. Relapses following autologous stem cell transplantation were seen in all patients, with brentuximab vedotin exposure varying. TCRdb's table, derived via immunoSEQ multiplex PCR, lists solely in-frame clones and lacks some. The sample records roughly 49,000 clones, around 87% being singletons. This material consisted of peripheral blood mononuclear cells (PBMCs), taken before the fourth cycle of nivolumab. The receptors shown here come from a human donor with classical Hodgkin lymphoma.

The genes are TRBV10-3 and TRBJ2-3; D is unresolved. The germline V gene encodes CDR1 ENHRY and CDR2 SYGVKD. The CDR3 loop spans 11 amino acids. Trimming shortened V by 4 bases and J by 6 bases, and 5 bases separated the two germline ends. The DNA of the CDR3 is TGTGCCATCAGTGTAGGGGATACGCAGTATTTT. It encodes CAISVGDTQYF.

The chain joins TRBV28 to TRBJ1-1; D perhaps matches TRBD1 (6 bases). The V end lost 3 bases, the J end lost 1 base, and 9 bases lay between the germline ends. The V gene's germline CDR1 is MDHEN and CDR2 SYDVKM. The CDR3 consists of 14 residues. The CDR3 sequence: CASSFLGGNTEAFF. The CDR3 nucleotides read TGTGCCAGCAGTTTCCTAGGGGGGAACACTGAAGCTTTCTTT.

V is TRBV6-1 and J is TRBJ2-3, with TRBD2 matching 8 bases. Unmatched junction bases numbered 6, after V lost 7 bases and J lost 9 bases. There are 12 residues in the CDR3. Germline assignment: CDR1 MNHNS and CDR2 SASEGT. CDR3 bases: TGTGCCAGCACCCTCCGGGGGGGGACGCAGTATTTT. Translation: CASTLRGGTQYF.

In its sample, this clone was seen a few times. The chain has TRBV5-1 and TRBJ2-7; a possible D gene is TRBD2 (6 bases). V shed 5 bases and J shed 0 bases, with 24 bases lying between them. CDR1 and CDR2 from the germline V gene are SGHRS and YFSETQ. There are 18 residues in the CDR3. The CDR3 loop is CASSLPPNPGLRSYEQYF. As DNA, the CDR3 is TGCGCCAGCAGTTTACCCCCGAATCCGGGACTGCGCTCCTACGAGCAGTACTTC.

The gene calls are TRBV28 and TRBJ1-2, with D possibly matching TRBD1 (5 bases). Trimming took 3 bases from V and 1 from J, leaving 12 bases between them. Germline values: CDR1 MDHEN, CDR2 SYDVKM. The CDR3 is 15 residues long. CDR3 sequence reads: CASSFSGTLNYGYTF. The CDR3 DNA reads TGTGCCAGCAGTTTTTCCGGGACCCTTAACTATGGCTACACCTTC.

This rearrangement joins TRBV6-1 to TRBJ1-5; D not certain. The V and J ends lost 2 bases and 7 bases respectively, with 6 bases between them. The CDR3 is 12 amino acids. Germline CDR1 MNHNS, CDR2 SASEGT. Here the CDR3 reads CASSETLQPQHF. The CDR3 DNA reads TGTGCCAGCAGTGAAACTCTGCAGCCCCAGCATTTT.

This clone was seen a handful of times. CDR3 coding DNA: TGCGCCAGCAGCTTGGACAGCTCTGGAAACACCATATATTTT. Its translation is CASSLDSSGNTIYF. V is TRBV5-1 and J is TRBJ1-3; D not certain. CDR3 length: 14 residues. Trimming stripped 0 bases from V and 0 bases from J, with 4 bases between. Germline values: CDR1 SGHRS, CDR2 YFSETQ.

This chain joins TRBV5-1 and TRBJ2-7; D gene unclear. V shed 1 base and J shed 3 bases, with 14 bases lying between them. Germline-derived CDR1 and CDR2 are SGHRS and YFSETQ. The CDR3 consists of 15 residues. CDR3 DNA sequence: TGCGCCAGCAGCTTGACACCCGAAACGCTCTACGAGCAGTACTTC. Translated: CASSLTPETLYEQYF.

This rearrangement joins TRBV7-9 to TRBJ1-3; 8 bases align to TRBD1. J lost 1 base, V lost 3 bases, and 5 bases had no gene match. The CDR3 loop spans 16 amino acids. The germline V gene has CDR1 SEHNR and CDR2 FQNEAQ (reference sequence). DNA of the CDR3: TGTGCCAGCAGCTTGGAACAGGGGGTGTCTGGAAACACCATATATTTT. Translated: CASSLEQGVSGNTIYF.

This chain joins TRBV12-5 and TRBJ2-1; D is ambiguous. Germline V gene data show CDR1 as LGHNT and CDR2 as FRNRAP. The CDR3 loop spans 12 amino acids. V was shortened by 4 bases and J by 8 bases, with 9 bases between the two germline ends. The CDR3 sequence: CASGSVIDEQFF. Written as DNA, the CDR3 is TGTGCTAGTGGTTCCGTCATCGATGAGCAGTTCTTC.

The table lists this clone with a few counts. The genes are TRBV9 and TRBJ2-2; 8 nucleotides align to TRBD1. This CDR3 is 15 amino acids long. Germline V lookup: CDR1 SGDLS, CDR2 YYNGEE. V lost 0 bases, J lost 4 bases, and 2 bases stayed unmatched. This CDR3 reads CASSVETGATGELFF. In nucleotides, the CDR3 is TGTGCCAGCAGCGTAGAGACAGGGGCCACCGGGGAGCTGTTTTTT.

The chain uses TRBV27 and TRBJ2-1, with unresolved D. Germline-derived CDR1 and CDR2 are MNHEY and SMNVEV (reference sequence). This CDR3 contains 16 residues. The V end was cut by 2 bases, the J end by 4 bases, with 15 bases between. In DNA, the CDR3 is TGTGCCAGCAGTTTACGTCCGACGCCTTTTTACAATGAGCAGTTCTTC. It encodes CASSLRPTPFYNEQFF.

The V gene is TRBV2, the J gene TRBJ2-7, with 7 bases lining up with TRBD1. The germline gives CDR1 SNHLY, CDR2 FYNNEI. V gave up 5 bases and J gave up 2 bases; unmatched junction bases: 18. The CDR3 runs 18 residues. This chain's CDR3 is CASSIGGDLYKFPYEQYF. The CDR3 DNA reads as TGTGCCAGCAGTATAGGGGGCGACCTGTACAAGTTTCCCTACGAGCAGTACTTC.

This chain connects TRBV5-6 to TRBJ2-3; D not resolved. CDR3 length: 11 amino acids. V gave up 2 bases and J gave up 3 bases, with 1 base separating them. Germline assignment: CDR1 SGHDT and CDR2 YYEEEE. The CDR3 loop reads CASSLTDTQYF. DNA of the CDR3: TGTGCCAGCAGCTTAACAGATACGCAGTATTTT.

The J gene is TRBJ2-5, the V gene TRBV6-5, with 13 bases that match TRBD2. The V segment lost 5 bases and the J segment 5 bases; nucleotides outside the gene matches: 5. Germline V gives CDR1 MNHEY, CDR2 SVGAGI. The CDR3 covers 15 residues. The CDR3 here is CASSQGTSGMETQYF. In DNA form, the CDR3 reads TGTGCCAGCAGTCAAGGGACTAGCGGGATGGAGACCCAGTACTTC.

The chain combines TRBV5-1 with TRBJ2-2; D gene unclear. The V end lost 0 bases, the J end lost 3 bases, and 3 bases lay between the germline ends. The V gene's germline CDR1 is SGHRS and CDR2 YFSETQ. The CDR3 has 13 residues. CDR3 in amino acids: CASSLGDTGELFF. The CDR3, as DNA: TGCGCCAGCAGCTTGGGAGACACCGGGGAGCTGTTTTTT. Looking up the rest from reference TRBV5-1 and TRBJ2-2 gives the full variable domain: KAGVTQTPRYLIKTRGQQVTLSCSPISGHRSVSWYQQTPGQGLQFLFEYFSETQRNKGNFPGRFSGRQFSNSRSEMNVSTLELGDSALYLCASSLGDTGELFFGEGSRLTVL.

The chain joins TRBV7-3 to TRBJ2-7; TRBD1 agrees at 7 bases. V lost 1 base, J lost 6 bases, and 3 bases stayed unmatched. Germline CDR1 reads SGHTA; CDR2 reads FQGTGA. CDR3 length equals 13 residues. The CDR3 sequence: CASSLKGAGEQYF. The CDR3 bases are TGTGCCAGCAGCTTAAAGGGGGCCGGCGAGCAGTACTTC.

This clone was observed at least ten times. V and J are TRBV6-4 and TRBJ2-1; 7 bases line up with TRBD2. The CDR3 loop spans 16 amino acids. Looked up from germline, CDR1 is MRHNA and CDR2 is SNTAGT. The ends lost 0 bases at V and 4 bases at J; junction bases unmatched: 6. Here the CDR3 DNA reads TGTGCCAGCAGTGACTCGTCGGCTAGCGGTTACAATGAGCAGTTCTTC. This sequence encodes CASSDSSASGYNEQFF.

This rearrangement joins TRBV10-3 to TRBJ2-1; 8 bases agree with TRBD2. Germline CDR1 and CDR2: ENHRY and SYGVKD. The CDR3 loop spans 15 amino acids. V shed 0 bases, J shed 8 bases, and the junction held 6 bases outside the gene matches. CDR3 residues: CAISESWREVDEQFF. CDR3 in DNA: TGTGCCATCAGTGAGTCGTGGCGGGAGGTGGATGAGCAGTTCTTC.

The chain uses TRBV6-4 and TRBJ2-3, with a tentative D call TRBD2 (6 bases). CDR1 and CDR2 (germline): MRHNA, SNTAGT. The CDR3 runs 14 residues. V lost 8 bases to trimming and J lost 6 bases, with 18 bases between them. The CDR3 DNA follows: TGTGCCAGCGCGCCTGAAATTGGGAGGGATACGCAGTATTTT. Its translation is CASAPEIGRDTQYF.

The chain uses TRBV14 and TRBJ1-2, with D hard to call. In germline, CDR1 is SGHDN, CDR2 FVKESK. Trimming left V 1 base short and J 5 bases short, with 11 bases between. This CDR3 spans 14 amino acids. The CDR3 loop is CASSQGAKAYGYTF. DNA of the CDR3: TGTGCCAGCAGCCAAGGCGCAAAGGCTTATGGCTACACCTTC.

In DNA form, the CDR3 reads TGCGCCAGCAGCTTGCGACCGGGACTAGCGGACGTCCTGACGAGGTTCGACGAGCAGTACTTC. Its translation is CASSLRPGLADVLTRFDEQYF. The V gene is TRBV5-1, the J gene TRBJ2-7; 11 bases fit TRBD2. CDR1 is SGHRS, CDR2 YFSETQ, per germline. The V segment lost 1 base and the J segment 5 bases; nucleotides outside the gene matches: 23. The length of the CDR3 is 21 residues.

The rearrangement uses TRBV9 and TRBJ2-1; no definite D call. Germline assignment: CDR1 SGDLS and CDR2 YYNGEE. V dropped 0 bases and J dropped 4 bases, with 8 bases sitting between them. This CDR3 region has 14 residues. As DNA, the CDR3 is TGTGCCAGCAGCGTAGGACGCGTTTACAATGAGCAGTTCTTC. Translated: CASSVGRVYNEQFF.

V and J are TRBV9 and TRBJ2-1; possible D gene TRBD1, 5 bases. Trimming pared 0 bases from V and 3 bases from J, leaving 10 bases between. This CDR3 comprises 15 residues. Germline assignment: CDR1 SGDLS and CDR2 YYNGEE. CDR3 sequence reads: CASSVAQGSYNEQFF. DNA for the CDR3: TGTGCCAGCAGCGTAGCGCAGGGAAGCTACAATGAGCAGTTCTTC.

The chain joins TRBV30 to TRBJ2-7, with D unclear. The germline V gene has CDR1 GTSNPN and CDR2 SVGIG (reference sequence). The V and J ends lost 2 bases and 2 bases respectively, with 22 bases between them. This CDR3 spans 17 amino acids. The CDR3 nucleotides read TGTGCCTGGAGTCCAAAACCTGGTCTGCGCCCCCCCTACGAGCAGTACTTC. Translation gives CAWSPKPGLRPPYEQYF.

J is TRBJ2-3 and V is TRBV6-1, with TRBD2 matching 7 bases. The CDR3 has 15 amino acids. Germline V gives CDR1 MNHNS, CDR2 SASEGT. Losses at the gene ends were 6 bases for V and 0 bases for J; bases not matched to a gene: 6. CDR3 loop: CASRLADSSTDTQYF. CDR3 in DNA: TGTGCCAGCAGGCTAGCGGATTCTAGCACAGATACGCAGTATTTT.

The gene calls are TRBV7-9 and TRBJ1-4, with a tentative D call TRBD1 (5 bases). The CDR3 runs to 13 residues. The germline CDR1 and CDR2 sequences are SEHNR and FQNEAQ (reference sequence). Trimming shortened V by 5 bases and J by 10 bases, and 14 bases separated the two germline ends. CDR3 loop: CASSLPSGGKLFF. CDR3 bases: TGTGCCAGCAGCCTCCCGAGCGGGGGAAAACTGTTTTTT.